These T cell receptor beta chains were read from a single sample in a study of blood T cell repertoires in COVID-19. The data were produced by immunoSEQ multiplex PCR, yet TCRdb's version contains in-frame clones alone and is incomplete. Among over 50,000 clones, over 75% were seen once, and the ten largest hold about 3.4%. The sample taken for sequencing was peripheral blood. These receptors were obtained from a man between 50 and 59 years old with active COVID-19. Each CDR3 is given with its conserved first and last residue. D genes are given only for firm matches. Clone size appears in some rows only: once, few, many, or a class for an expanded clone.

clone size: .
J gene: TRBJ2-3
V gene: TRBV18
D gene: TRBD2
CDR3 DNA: TGTGCCAGCTCACCTCTAAGCGGGGGGAAGGCAGATACGCAGTATTTT
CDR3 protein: CASSPLSGGKADTQYF

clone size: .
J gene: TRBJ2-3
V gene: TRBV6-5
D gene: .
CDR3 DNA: TGTGCCAGCAGTTCCCAATCGGGGGCAGATACGCAGTATTTT
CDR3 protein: CASSSQSGADTQYF

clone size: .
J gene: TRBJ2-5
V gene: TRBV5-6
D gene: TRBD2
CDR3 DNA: TGTGCCAGCAGCACCCCCCTGGGACTAGCGGGGGGGGGAAAGACCCAGTACTTC
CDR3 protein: CASSTPLGLAGGGKTQYF

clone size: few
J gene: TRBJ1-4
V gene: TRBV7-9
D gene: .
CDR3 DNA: TGTGCCAGCAGCTTAGCCGGGTCTAATGAAAAACTGTTTTTT
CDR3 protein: CASSLAGSNEKLFF

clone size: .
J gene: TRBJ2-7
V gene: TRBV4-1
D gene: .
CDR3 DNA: TGCGCCAGCAGCGCGTTTTCAGGCAGCACCTACGAGCAGTACTTC
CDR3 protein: CASSAFSGSTYEQYF

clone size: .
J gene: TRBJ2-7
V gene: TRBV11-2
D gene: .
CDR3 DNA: TGTGCCAGCAGCTTAGTTTTGACGGGGGAAGTCTACGAGCAGTACTTC
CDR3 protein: CASSLVLTGEVYEQYF

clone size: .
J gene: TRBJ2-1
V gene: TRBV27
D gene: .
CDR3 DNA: TGTGCCAGCAGTCCTCCTCCTTACAATGAGCAGTTCTTC
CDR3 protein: CASSPPPYNEQFF

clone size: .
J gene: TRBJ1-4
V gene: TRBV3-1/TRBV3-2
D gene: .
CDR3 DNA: TGTGCCAGCAGCCAAAGTCTTAAGGGGGAAAAACTGTTTTTT
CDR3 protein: CASSQSLKGEKLFF

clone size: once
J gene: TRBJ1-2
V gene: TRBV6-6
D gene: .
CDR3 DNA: TGTGCCAGCAGTTACTCAGGCGCAGACAGCTATGGCTACACCTTC
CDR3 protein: CASSYSGADSYGYTF

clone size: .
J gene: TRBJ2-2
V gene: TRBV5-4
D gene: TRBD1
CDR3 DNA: TGTGCCAGCATCCCGACAGGGGATACGACCGGGGAGCTGTTTTTT
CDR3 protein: CASIPTGDTTGELFF

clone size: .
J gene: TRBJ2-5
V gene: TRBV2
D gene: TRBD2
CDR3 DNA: TGTGCCAGCAGTGGCGGGGGGGTGGAGACCCAGTACTTC
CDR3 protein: CASSGGGVETQYF

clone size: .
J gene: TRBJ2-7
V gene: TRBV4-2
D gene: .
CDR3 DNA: TGTGCCAGCAGCCAAGATGACAGAGTCTACGAGCAGTACTTC
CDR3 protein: CASSQDDRVYEQYF

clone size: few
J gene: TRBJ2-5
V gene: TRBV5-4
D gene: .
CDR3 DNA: TGTGCCAGCAGCCCGGTTGCAGGCCAAGAGACCCAGTACTTC
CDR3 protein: CASSPVAGQETQYF

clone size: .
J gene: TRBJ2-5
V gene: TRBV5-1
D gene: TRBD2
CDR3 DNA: TGCGCCAGCAGCTTGGGGCGGGGGGGCCGACAGACCCAGTACTTC
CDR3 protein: CASSLGRGGRQTQYF

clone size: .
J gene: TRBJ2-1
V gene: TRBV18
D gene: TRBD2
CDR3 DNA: TGTGCCAGCTCACCGGGGTTATTTGGGACTAGCGGGGTTGGCCATGAGCAGTTCTTC
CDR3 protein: CASSPGLFGTSGVGHEQFF

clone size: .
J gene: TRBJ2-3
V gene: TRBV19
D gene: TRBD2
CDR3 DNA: TGTGCCAGTAGTGAGCGGGGGGCCAGCACAGATACGCAGTATTTT
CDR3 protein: CASSERGASTDTQYF

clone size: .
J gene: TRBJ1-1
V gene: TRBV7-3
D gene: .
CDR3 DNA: TGTGCCAGCAGCTTAAGACAGGACACTGAAGCTTTCTTT
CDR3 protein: CASSLRQDTEAFF

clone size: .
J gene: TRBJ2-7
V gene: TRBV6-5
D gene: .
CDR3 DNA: TGTGCCAGCAGGGACTTCTCCTACGAGCAGTACTTC
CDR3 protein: CASRDFSYEQYF

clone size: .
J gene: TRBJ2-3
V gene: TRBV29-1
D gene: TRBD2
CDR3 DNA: TGCAGCGTAGGGGCGGGGGGGCAGTCGCAGTATTTT
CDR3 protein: CSVGAGGQSQYF

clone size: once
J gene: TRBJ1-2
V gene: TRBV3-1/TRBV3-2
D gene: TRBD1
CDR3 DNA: TGTGCCAGCATGGACAGGACCCTTAACTATGGCTACACCTTC
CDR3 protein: CASMDRTLNYGYTF

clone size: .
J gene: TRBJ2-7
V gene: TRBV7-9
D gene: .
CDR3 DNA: TGTGCCAGCATCCTAGGGGGGGCGGCCGAGCAGTACTTC
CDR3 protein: CASILGGAAEQYF

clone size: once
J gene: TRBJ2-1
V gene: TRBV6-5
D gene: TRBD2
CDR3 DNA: TGTGCCAGCAGTCATAGCGGGGACTACAATGAGCAGTTCTTC
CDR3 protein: CASSHSGDYNEQFF

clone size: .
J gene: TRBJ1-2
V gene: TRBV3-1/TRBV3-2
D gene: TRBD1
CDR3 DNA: TGTGCCAGCGCCCCCCAGGGGGGCGGGAACTATGGCTACACCTTC
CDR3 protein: CASAPQGGGNYGYTF

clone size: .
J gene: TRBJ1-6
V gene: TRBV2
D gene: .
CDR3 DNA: TGTGCCAGCAGGCTAGAATCCTATAATTCACCCCTCCACTTT
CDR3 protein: CASRLESYNSPLHF

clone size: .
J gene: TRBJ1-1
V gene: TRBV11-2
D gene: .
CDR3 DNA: TGTGCCAGCAGCTTAGAACCCGCGGGCTTAAGAGCTTTCTTT
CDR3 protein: CASSLEPAGLRAFF

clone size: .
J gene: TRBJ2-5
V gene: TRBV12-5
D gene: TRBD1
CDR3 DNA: TGTGCTAGTGGTCTGGGACAGGGTTTAGGAGAGACCCAGTACTTC
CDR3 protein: CASGLGQGLGETQYF

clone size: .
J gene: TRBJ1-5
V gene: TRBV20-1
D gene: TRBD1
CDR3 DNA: TGCAGTGCTAGTGGGACAGGGGGTCAGCCCCAGCATTTT
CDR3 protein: CSASGTGGQPQHF

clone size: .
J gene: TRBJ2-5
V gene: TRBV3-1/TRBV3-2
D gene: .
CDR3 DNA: TGTGCCAGCAGCCAAAAGACTAGTCCCCGAGAGACCCAGTACTTC
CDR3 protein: CASSQKTSPRETQYF

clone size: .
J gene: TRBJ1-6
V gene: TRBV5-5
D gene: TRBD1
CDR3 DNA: TGTGCCAGCAGCTCCCGGACAGGGTCAAATTCACCCCTCCACTTT
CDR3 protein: CASSSRTGSNSPLHF

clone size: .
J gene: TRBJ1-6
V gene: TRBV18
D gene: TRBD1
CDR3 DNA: TGTGCCAGCTCACCACCGGTGACAGGGAATTCACCCCTCCACTTT
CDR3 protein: CASSPPVTGNSPLHF

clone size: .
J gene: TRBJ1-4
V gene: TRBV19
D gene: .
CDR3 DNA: TGTGCCAGTAGTATCCCCGGGGGTAATGAAAAACTGTTTTTT
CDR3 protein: CASSIPGGNEKLFF

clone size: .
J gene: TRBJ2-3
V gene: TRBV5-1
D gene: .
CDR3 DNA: TGCGCCAGCAGCCTCTCCCGTCTCGATACGCAGTATTTT
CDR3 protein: CASSLSRLDTQYF

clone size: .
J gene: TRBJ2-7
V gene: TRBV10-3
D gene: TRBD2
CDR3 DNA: TGTGCCATCAGTGGCGAATCTAGCGGTAGCTCCTACGAGCAGTACTTC
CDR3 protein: CAISGESSGSSYEQYF

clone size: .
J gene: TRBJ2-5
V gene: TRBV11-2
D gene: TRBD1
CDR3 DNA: TGTGCCAGCAGCCCCCCCGGGACAGGGATCATGGAGACCCAGTACTTC
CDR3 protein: CASSPPGTGIMETQYF

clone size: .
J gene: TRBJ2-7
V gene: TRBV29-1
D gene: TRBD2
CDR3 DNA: TGCAGCGTTGCCCGGGGGGCCTACGAGCAGTACTTC
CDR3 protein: CSVARGAYEQYF

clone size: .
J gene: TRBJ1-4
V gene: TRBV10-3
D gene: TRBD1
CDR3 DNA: TGTGCCATCAGTTCGGTCACAGGGGAATGGGAAAAACTGTTTTTT
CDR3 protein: CAISSVTGEWEKLFF

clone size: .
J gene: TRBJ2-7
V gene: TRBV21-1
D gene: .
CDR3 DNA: TGTGCCAGCAGCAAAGCCACAGGGACATCCTACGAGCAGTACTTC
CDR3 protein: CASSKATGTSYEQYF

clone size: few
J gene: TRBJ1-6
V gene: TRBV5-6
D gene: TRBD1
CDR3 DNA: TGTGCCAGCAGCCCTAGGGGGCGACAGGGTGGTAATTCACCCCTCCACTTT
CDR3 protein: CASSPRGRQGGNSPLHF

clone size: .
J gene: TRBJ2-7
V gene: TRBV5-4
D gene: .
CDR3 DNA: TGTGCCAGCAGCTTAAACAGGGGAGGTAACGAGCAGTACTTC
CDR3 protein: CASSLNRGGNEQYF

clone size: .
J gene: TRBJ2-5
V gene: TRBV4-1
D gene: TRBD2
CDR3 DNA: TGCGCCAGCAGCCAAGCAGGACTAGCGGGGGACGCGAGGGAGACCCAGTACTTC
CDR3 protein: CASSQAGLAGDARETQYF

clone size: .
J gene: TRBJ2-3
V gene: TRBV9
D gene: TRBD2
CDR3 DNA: TGTGCCAGCAGCGTTACTACTAGCGGGGGGCCCAAAGTAAATACGCAGTATTTT
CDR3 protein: CASSVTTSGGPKVNTQYF

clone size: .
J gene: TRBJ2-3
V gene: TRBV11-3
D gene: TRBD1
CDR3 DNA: TGTGCCAGCAGCGAGGGACAGGGGGGAACAGATACGCAGTATTTT
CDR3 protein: CASSEGQGGTDTQYF

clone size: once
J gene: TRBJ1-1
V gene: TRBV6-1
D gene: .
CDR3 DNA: TGTGCCAGCAGTGAAGGGGTCGGGGGGAAGGGAGCTTTCTTT
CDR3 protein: CASSEGVGGKGAFF

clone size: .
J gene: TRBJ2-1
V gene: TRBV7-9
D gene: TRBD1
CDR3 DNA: TGTGCCAGCAGCGAGAGGGGACAGAGCTACAATGAGCAGTTCTTC
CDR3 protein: CASSERGQSYNEQFF

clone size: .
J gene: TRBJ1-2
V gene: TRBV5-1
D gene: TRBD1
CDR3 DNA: TGCGCCAGCAGCTTGTCGGAGGGGGCGGGTGGCTACACCTTC
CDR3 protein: CASSLSEGAGGYTF

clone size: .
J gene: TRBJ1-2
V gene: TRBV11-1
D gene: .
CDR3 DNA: TGTGCCAGCAGTCGTCGCAAGGCAGGGAACTATGGCTACACCTTC
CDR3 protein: CASSRRKAGNYGYTF

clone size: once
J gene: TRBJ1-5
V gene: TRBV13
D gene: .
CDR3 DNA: TGTGCCAGCAGCTTAGCAGGCAATCAGCCCCAGCATTTT
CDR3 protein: CASSLAGNQPQHF

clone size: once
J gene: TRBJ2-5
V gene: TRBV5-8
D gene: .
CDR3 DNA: TGTGCCAGCAGCTTCGGTTTCCAAGAGACCCAGTACTTC
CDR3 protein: CASSFGFQETQYF

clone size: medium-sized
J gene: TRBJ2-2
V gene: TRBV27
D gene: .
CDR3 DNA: TGTGCCAGCAGGTACGGGGTCGGCACCGGGGAGCTGTTTTTT
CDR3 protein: CASRYGVGTGELFF

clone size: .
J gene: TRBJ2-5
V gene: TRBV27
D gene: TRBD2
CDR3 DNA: TGTGCCAGCAGTTTATTGGGCGGGGGGGACCAAGAGACCCAGTACTTC
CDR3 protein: CASSLLGGGDQETQYF

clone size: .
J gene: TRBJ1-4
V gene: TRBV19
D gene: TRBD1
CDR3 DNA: TGTGCCAGCACCCTCGGAGAGGGGGCGCGGGCTAATGAAAAACTGTTTTTT
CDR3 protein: CASTLGEGARANEKLFF

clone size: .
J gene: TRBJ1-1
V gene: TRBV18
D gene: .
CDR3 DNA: TGTGCCAGCTCTCCCAACCTAGGGAACACTGAAGCTTTCTTT
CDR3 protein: CASSPNLGNTEAFF

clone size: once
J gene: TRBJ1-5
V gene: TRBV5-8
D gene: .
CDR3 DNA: TGTGCCAGCAGCTATCGGGGCAATCAGCCCCAGCATTTT
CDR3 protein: CASSYRGNQPQHF

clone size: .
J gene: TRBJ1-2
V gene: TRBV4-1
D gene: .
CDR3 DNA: TGCGCCAGCAGCCACGTAATACGGGACATTGGGGACTATGGCTACACCTTC
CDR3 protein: CASSHVIRDIGDYGYTF

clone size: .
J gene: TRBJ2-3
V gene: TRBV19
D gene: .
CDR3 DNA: TGTGCCACCACGGCGGGGAGCGCAGATACGCAGTATTTT
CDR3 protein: CATTAGSADTQYF

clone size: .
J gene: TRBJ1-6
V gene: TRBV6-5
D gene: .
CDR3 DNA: TGTGCCAGCACCCCAAACGGGGGAAGGCGTTCACCCCTCCACTTT
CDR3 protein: CASTPNGGRRSPLHF

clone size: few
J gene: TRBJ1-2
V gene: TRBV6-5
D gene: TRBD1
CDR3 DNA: TGTGCCAGCAGTCCCACAGGGGATGGCTACACCTTC
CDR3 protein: CASSPTGDGYTF

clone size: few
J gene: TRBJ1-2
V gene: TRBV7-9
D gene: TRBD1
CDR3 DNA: TGTGCCAGCAGCCAATTTCCCGAACGGACAGGCAACTATGGCTACACCTTC
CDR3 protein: CASSQFPERTGNYGYTF

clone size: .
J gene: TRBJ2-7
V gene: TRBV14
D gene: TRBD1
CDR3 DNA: TGTGCCAGCAGCCAAGAGCCCAGGGACAGGGGCTACGAGCAGTACTTC
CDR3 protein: CASSQEPRDRGYEQYF

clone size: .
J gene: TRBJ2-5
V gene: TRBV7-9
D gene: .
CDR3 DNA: TGTGCCAGCAGCTTCTGGAGCGGAGAAGAGACCCAGTACTTC
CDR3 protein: CASSFWSGEETQYF